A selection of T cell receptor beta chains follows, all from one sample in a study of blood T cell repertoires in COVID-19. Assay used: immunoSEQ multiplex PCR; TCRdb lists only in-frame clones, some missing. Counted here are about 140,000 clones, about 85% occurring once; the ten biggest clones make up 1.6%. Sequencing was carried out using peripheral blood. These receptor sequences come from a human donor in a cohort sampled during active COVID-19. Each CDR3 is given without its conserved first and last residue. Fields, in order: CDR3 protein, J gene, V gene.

CDR3 protein: ASSQGGPGDQPQH
J gene: TRBJ1-5
V gene: TRBV4-3

CDR3 protein: ASSPRTSVKGELF
J gene: TRBJ2-2
V gene: TRBV7-3

CDR3 protein: AISGGQGPLSGANVLT
J gene: TRBJ2-6
V gene: TRBV10-3

CDR3 protein: ASSVADINQPQH
J gene: TRBJ1-5
V gene: TRBV9

CDR3 protein: ATGLAGYTDTQY
J gene: TRBJ2-3
V gene: TRBV10-3

CDR3 protein: ASSLVGVGGEQF
J gene: TRBJ2-1
V gene: TRBV11-2

CDR3 protein: ASSRRHGADTQY
J gene: TRBJ2-3
V gene: TRBV14

CDR3 protein: ASSGQGETQY
J gene: TRBJ2-5
V gene: TRBV11-3

CDR3 protein: ASSDPGQQETQY
J gene: TRBJ2-5
V gene: TRBV6-2/TRBV6-3

CDR3 protein: ASSPSSGRARGELF
J gene: TRBJ2-2
V gene: TRBV11-2

CDR3 protein: SADPSEGGIQY
J gene: TRBJ2-4
V gene: TRBV29-1

CDR3 protein: ASSFRYEQF
J gene: TRBJ2-1
V gene: TRBV28

CDR3 protein: ASSQRQGAMTDTQY
J gene: TRBJ2-3
V gene: TRBV4-3

CDR3 protein: ASRQSRRASDEQF
J gene: TRBJ2-1
V gene: TRBV7-2

CDR3 protein: ASSPERLATNEQF
J gene: TRBJ2-1
V gene: TRBV11-2

CDR3 protein: AISESWVVGLGPDTQY
J gene: TRBJ2-3
V gene: TRBV10-3

CDR3 protein: ASSQESSSRFGTQY
J gene: TRBJ2-5
V gene: TRBV3-1/TRBV3-2

CDR3 protein: ASKPLGPEAF
J gene: TRBJ1-1
V gene: TRBV12-3/TRBV12-4

CDR3 protein: AISRGLAGESGGEQF
J gene: TRBJ2-1
V gene: TRBV10-3

CDR3 protein: ASSPRGAGAISGANVLT
J gene: TRBJ2-6
V gene: TRBV18

CDR3 protein: ASSDSVNTEAF
J gene: TRBJ1-1
V gene: TRBV18

CDR3 protein: AWSDITGLNTEAF
J gene: TRBJ1-1
V gene: TRBV30